The 23 T cell receptor beta chains reported below all come from one sample, sequenced in a study of identical twins. TCRdb re-called the 5' RACE reads with MiXCR, one entry per CDR3 protein. This repertoire shows around 530,000 distinct CDR3 sequences, about 15% found once; its top ten account for 0.44%. The same sample was also studied in work on yellow fever vaccine responses in identical twins.

Material: CD4+ T cells sorted from blood. These receptors were obtained from a woman under 30 in good health.

Ten or more counts support this clonotype. The chain combines TRBV29-1 with TRBJ2-1, with 9 positions matching TRBD2. With 6 bases clipped from V and 0 bases from J, the junction kept 3 bases outside the gene matches. Germline CDR1 reads SQVTM; CDR2 reads ANQGSEA. The CDR3 length is 14 residues. The CDR3 is CSVERGASYNEQFF. In DNA form, the CDR3 reads TGCAGCGTAGAGCGGGGGGCCTCCTACAATGAGCAGTTCTTC.

J is TRBJ2-3 and V is TRBV5-1; a possible D gene is TRBD1 (7 bases). Germline CDR1 reads SGHRS; CDR2 reads YFSETQ. The CDR3 has 15 residues. The V gene lost 3 bases and the J gene lost 4 bases, with 15 bases spanning the gap. For the CDR3, the DNA is TGCGCCAGCAGCTCCAGGGGGGATCGTTCAGATACGCAGTATTTT. It encodes CASSSRGDRSDTQYF.

This sequence joins TRBV20-1 and TRBJ2-1; 13 bases are shared with TRBD2. Germline-derived CDR1 and CDR2 are DFQATT and SNEGSKA (reference sequence). Trimming removed 1 base from V and 12 bases from J; junction bases left unmatched: 12. The CDR3 has 16 amino acids. The CDR3 DNA reads TGCAGTGCTAGAGGGGGGGGGACTAGCGGGGACAACTCGCAGTTCTTC. This codes for CSARGGGTSGDNSQFF.

This clonotype was seen a few times. The CDR3 sequence is CSARAWDRPGETQYF. Here the CDR3 DNA reads TGCAGTGCTAGAGCCTGGGACAGGCCGGGGGAGACCCAGTACTTC. The chain links TRBV20-1 to TRBJ2-5; 8 bases line up with TRBD1. The V gene's germline CDR1 is DFQATT and CDR2 SNEGSKA (reference sequence). The CDR3 consists of 15 residues. The V segment lost 1 base and the J segment 5 bases; nucleotides outside the gene matches: 9.

Written as DNA, the CDR3 is TGTGCCAGCAGCCAAGACGTGGGCCGCTCCTACAATGAGCAGTTCTTC. Amino acids: CASSQDVGRSYNEQFF. The genes are TRBV3-1 and TRBJ2-1, with D unclear. The CDR3 has 16 amino acids. V was pared by 0 bases and J by 0 bases, with 9 bases between. Germline CDR1 is LGHDT and CDR2 is YNNKEL (reference sequence).

V usage is TRBV6-2 or TRBV6-3 and J usage is TRBJ2-2, with no clear D. V was cut by 2 bases and J by 3 bases, with 7 bases left in between. Germline CDR1 reads MNHEY; CDR2 reads SVGEGT. The CDR3 has 14 residues. CDR3 in DNA: TGTGCCAGCAGTTACAGAGGTTACACCGGGGAGCTGTTTTTT. It translates to CASSYRGYTGELFF.

This clonotype was picked up a small number of times. The CDR3 loop is CASSEANGPPTDTQYF. As DNA, the CDR3 is TGTGCCAGCAGTGAAGCGAACGGCCCCCCTACAGATACGCAGTATTTT. V gene TRBV2 combines with J gene TRBJ2-3; no clear D. There are 16 residues in the CDR3. Trimming shortened V by 0 bases and J by 3 bases, and 13 bases separated the two germline ends. In germline, CDR1 is SNHLY, CDR2 FYNNEI.

Notes on this clonotype: At one end, the junction sequence differs from germline, possibly due to a read error. This chain joins TRBV6-1 and TRBJ2-2; D is possibly TRBD1 or TRBD2 (5 bases each). The CDR3 has 15 residues. Looked up from germline, CDR1 is MNHNS and CDR2 is SASEGT. This CDR3 is CASSPGRTNIGELFF. The CDR3 DNA reads TGTGCCAGCAGTCCGGGACGGACGAACATCGGGGAGCTGTTTTTT.

This chain joins TRBV6-1 and TRBJ2-3; TRBD2 matches 14 bases. The CDR3 covers 19 residues. Trimming removed 7 bases from V and 4 bases from J; junction bases left unmatched: 16. Per the germline V gene, CDR1 is MNHNS and CDR2 is SASEGT. CDR3 in amino acids: CASTLLLGTSGRFADTQYF. In nucleotides, the CDR3 is TGTGCCAGCACCCTCTTACTGGGGACTAGCGGGAGATTCGCAGATACGCAGTATTTT.

This clonotype was detected a few times. This chain connects TRBV2 to TRBJ2-7; 12 bases match TRBD2. CDR1 and CDR2 from the germline V gene are SNHLY and FYNNEI. The CDR3 contains 16 residues. The V segment lost 4 bases and the J segment 0 bases; nucleotides outside the gene matches: 4. CDR3 sequence: CASSVTSGGTSYEQYV. In DNA, the CDR3 is TGTGCCAGCAGTGTAACTAGCGGGGGGACCTCCTACGAGCAGTACGTC.

This clonotype was seen more than once but under ten times. This rearrangement joins TRBV6-2 or TRBV6-3 to TRBJ2-4; D may be TRBD2 (5 bases). The germline gives CDR1 MNHEY, CDR2 SVGEGT. The V end was cut by 6 bases, the J end by 3 bases, with 18 bases between. This CDR3 is built from 16 residues. CDR3 region: CASSPLRAVGKNIQYF. The CDR3 DNA sequence: TGTGCCAGCAGCCCTCTGAGGGCCGTTGGCAAAAACATTCAGTACTTC.

This clonotype was observed a few times. The V call is TRBV20-1, the J call TRBJ2-7; D possibly uses TRBD1 or TRBD2 (5 bases each). The CDR3 length is 13 residues. V was pared by 5 bases and J by 6 bases, with 17 bases between. Germline CDR1 is DFQATT and CDR2 is SNEGSKA (reference sequence). CDR3 in amino acids: CSADRDRVSEQYV. In nucleotides, the CDR3 is TGCAGTGCTGACCGGGACCGCGTCTCCGAGCAGTACGTC.

This clonotype was counted between two and nine times. The CDR3 region is CASSEALTLKTQYF. Written as DNA, the CDR3 is TGTGCCAGCAGTGAAGCGCTGACCCTTAAGACCCAGTACTTC. The chain recombines TRBV6-1 with TRBJ2-5; D is ambiguous. The CDR3 runs 14 residues. Germline CDR1 is MNHNS and CDR2 is SASEGT. Trimming shortened V by 0 bases and J by 6 bases, and 11 bases separated the two germline ends.

In its sample, this clonotype was seen a few times. This chain uses TRBV9 with TRBJ2-3; a possible D gene is TRBD2 (6 bases). V was pared by 0 bases and J by 1 base, with 9 bases between. The CDR3 is 15 amino acids. From germline, CDR1 is SGDLS and CDR2 YYNGEE. CDR3 sequence reads: CASSVAAGRTDTQYF. The CDR3 region has the DNA TGTGCCAGCAGCGTAGCGGCGGGGCGCACAGATACGCAGTATTTT.

This clonotype has a handful of counts. This chain connects TRBV2 to TRBJ2-6; possible D gene TRBD1, 6 bases. The CDR3 spans 16 residues. With 3 bases removed from V and 2 bases from J, the gap between germline ends came to 11 bases. Germline loops: CDR1 SNHLY, CDR2 FYNNEI. DNA of the CDR3: TGTGCCAGCAGTGATCGGACAGCAACTGGGGCCAACGTCCTGACTTTC. The encoded protein is CASSDRTATGANVLTF.

The chain couples TRBV12-3 or TRBV12-4 to TRBJ2-1; 12 nucleotides match TRBD2. CDR3 length: 20 residues. Unmatched junction bases numbered 22, after V lost 6 bases and J lost 7 bases. The CDR3 is CASSSLDRALLTSGSNEQFF. CDR3 coding DNA: TGTGCCAGCAGCTCTCTAGACAGGGCCCTTTTGACTAGCGGGAGTAATGAGCAGTTCTTC.

There are a few counts of this clonotype. The J gene is TRBJ1-1, the V gene TRBV20-1; no clear D gene. V was clipped by 0 bases and J by 0 bases, with 8 bases between them. This CDR3 contains 14 residues. Germline CDR1 reads DFQATT; CDR2 reads SNEGSKA (reference sequence). CDR3 nucleotide sequence: TGCAGTGCTAGAGAGGCGGGCATGAACACTGAAGCTTTCTTT. Encoded protein: CSAREAGMNTEAFF.

This clonotype showed up many times. The chain uses TRBV4-1 and TRBJ2-2; no clear D gene. This CDR3 region has 12 residues. V was pared by 3 bases and J by 7 bases, with 6 bases between. Per germline, CDR1 MGHRA and CDR2 YSYEKL. The DNA of the CDR3 is TGCGCCAGCAGCCACCCTATCGGGGAGCTGTTTTTT. Protein: CASSHPIGELFF.

This clonotype was counted at least ten times. This sequence joins TRBV12-3 or TRBV12-4 and TRBJ1-2; D might be TRBD1 (5 bases). The CDR3 spans 12 residues. Trimming left V 3 bases short and J 14 bases short, with 16 bases between. The CDR3 coding sequence is TGTGCCAGCAGTTTCTTTCCAGGGCTGTGTACCTTC. As protein: CASSFFPGLCTF.

V usage is TRBV3-1 and J usage is TRBJ1-6, with TRBD1 matching 7 bases. Germline-derived CDR1 and CDR2 are LGHDT and YNNKEL (reference sequence). This CDR3 contains 15 residues. The junction had 10 bases not matched to a gene; V was cut back by 6 bases and J by 8 bases. CDR3 in amino acids: CASSRGQVQDSPLHF. CDR3 nucleotides: TGTGCCAGCAGTCGAGGACAGGTCCAGGATTCACCCCTCCACTTT. Drawing the rest from reference TRBV3-1 and TRBJ1-6, the complete variable domain is DTAVSQTPKYLVTQMGNDKSIKCEQNLGHDTMYWYKQDSKKFLKIMFSYNNKELIINETVPNRFSPKSPDKAHLNLHINSLELGDSAVYFCASSRGQVQDSPLHFGNGTRLTVT.

The chain has TRBV19 and TRBJ2-3; D is perhaps TRBD1 (6 bases). Per the germline V gene, CDR1 is LNHDA and CDR2 is SQIVND (reference sequence). Trimming took 5 bases from V and 0 from J, leaving 15 bases between them. The CDR3 has 16 amino acids. The CDR3 protein is CASSPQPGASTDTQYF. The CDR3 coding sequence is TGTGCCAGTAGTCCCCAGCCAGGGGCTAGCACAGATACGCAGTATTTT.

The chain combines TRBV5-1 with TRBJ1-1, with D possibly being TRBD1 (5 bases). This CDR3 spans 13 amino acids. Germline loops: CDR1 SGHRS, CDR2 YFSETQ. The V and J ends lost 4 bases and 2 bases respectively, with 9 bases between them. CDR3 sequence reads: CASSHGTNTEAFF. The DNA of the CDR3 is TGCGCCAGCAGCCACGGGACCAACACTGAAGCTTTCTTT.

This clonotype was picked up a small number of times. This chain links TRBV12-3 or TRBV12-4 with TRBJ1-2; 7 positions agree with TRBD1. V lost 3 bases, J lost 0 bases, and 7 bases stayed unmatched. CDR3 length: 16 residues. The CDR3 bases are TGTGCCAGCAGTTTTCGACAGGGCACCACTAACTATGGCTACACCTTC. Its translation is CASSFRQGTTNYGYTF.